This TCR beta chain is from a study of cytomegalovirus exposure and HLA in healthy donors. The PCR was carried out with 60 Vbeta primers and 13 Jbeta primers. Methods used by the authors: Roughly 80 million unique TCR beta chains, roughly 11 million shared, were counted in a later analysis. Here immunoSEQ multiplex PCR was the method, and the copy in TCRdb shows in-frame clones only, minus some. V, J and clone size are taken as reported in that table, and D and trimming were inferred from the DNA itself. The data hold roughly 180,000 clones, with 82% observed a single time. What was sequenced was PBMCs. This TCR was sampled from a man aged 35 to 55 in good health and CMV-seronegative.

The CDR3 loop is CASSLRQNTEAFF. DNA of the CDR3: TGTGCCAGCAGCTTGAGACAGAACACTGAAGCTTTCTTT. V and J are TRBV11-1 and TRBJ1-1, with no clear D. CDR3 length: 13 amino acids. CDR1 and CDR2 from the germline V gene are SGHAT and FQDESV (reference sequence). V lost 3 bases and J lost 1, with 6 bases in between.